This T cell receptor beta chain was documented in a study of early stage breast cancer tumors. The CDR3 has 17 amino acids. Germline CDR1 and CDR2: SGDLS and YYNGEE. Trimming left V 0 bases short and J 1 base short, with 14 bases between. Whole-study findings and limits: Most shared enriched TCRB sequences were commonly generated ones. Blood repertoires resembled normal breast more than tumor.

Comment on this clone: The antigen remains undetermined.

Profiled with immunoSEQ multiplex PCR; TCRdb holds only in-frame clones, not every one. This repertoire shows 45,000 to 60,000 clones, around 83% found once; its top ten account for about 1.5%. V usage is TRBV9 and J usage is TRBJ2-1; weak D call: TRBD2 (7 bases). Input material: blood. The TCR was taken from a person aged 45 to 59 with breast cancer. DNA for the CDR3: TGTGCCAGCAGCGTAGTGGGAGGGGGGGCTTCCTACAATGAGCAGTTCTTC. Translation: CASSVVGGGASYNEQFF.